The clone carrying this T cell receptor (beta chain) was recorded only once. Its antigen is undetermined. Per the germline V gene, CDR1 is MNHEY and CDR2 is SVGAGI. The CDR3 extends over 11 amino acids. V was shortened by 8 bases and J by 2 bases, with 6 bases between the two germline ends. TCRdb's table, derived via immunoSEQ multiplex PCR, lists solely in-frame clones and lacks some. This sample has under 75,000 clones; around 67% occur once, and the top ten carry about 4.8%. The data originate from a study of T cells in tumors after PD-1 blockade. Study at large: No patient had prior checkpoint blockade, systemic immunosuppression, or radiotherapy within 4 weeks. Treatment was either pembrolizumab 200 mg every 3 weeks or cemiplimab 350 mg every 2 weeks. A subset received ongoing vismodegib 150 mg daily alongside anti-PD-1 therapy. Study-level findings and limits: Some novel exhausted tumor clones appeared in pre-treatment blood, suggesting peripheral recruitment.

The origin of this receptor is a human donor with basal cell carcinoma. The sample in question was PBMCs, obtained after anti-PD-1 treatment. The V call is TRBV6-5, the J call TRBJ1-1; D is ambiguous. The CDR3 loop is CASLLNTEAFF. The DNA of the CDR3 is TGTGCCAGCCTTTTAAACACTGAAGCTTTCTTT.